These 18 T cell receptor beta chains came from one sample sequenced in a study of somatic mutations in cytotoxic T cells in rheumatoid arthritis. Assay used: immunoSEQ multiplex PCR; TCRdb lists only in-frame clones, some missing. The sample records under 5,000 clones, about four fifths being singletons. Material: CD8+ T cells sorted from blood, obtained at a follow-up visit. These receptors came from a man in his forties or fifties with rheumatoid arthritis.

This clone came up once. The CDR3 region has the DNA TGTGCCAGCAGTTGGACCAGTGGAAAATCCTACGAGCAGTACTTC. It codes for CASSWTSGKSYEQYF. The chain carries TRBV28 and TRBJ2-7; D remains unclear. V was pared by 4 bases and J by 1 base, with 14 bases between. The CDR3 contains 15 residues. Per germline, CDR1 MDHEN and CDR2 SYDVKM.

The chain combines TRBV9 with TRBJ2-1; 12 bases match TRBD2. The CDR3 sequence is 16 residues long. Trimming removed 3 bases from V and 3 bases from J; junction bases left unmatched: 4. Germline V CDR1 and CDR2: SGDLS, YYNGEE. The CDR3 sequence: CASSDGTSGYYNEQFF. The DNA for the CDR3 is TGTGCCAGCAGCGACGGGACTAGCGGGTACTACAATGAGCAGTTCTTC.

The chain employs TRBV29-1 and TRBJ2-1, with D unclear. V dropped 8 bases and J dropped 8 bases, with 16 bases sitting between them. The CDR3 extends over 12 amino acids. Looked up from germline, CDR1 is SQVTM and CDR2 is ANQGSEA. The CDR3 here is CSTPRSRYEQFF. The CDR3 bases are TGCAGCACCCCAAGGAGTCGGTATGAGCAGTTCTTC.

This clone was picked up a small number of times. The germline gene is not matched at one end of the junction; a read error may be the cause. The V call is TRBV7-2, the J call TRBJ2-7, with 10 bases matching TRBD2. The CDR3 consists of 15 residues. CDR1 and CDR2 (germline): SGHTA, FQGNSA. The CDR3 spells CASSQSSSGSYEQYF. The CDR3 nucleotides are TGCGCCAGCAGCCAATCTTCTAGCGGGAGCTACGAGCAGTACTTC. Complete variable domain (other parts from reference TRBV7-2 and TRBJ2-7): GAGVSQSPSNKVTEKGKDVELRCDPISGHTALYWYRQSLGQGLEFLIYFQGNSAPDKSGLPSDRFSAERTGGSVSTLTIQRTQQEDSAVYLCASSQSSSGSYEQYFGPGTRLTVT.

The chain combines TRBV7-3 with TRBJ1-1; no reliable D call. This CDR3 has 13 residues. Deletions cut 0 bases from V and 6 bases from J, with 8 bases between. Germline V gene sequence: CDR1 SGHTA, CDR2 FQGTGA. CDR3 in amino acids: CASSLTLRAEAFF. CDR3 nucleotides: TGTGCCAGCAGCTTAACTCTGAGGGCTGAAGCTTTCTTT.

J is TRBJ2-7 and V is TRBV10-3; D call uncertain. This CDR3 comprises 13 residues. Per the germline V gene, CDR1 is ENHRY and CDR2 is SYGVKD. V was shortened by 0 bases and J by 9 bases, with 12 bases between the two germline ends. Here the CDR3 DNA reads TGTGCCATCAGTGAGTCCGAGGACCTAGGGCAGTACTTC. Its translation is CAISESEDLGQYF.

The CDR3 sequence is CASSQDDNEQFF. DNA of the CDR3: TGCGCCAGCAGCCAAGATGACAATGAGCAGTTCTTC. The chain employs TRBV4-3 and TRBJ2-1; no reliable D call. This CDR3 contains 12 residues. V was shortened by 0 bases and J by 5 bases, with 2 bases between the two germline ends. Germline values: CDR1 LGHNA, CDR2 YSLEER.

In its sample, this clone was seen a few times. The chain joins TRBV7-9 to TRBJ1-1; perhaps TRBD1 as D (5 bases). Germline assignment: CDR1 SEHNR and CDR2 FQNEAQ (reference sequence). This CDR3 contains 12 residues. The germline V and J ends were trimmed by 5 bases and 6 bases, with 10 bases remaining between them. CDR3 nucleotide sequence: TGTGCCAGCAGCGCGACGGGGGCTGAAGCTTTCTTT. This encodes CASSATGAEAFF. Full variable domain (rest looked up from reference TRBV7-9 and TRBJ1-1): DTGVSQNPRHKITKRGQNVTFRCDPISEHNRLYWYRQTLGQGPEFLTYFQNEAQLEKSRLLSDRFSAERPKGSFSTLEIQRTEQGDSAMYLCASSATGAEAFFGQGTRLTVV.

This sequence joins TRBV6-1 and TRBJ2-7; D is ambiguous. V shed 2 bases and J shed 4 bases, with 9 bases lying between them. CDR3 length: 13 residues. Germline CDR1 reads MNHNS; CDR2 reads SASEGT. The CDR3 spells CASSETRFYEQYF. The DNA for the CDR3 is TGTGCCAGCAGTGAAACCCGTTTTTACGAGCAGTACTTC.

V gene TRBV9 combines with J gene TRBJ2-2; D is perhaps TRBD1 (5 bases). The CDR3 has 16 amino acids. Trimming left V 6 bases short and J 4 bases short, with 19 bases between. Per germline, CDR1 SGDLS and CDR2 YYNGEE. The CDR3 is CASTRTQGAITGELFF. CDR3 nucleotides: TGTGCCAGCACCCGTACTCAGGGTGCTATCACCGGGGAGCTGTTTTTT.

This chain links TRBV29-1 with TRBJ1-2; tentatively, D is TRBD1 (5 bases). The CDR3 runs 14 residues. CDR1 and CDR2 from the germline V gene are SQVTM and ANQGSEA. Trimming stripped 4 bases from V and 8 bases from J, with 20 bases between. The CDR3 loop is CSVGLTGSGYGYTF. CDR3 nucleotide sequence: TGCAGCGTTGGGCTTACAGGTTCAGGATACGGCTACACCTTC. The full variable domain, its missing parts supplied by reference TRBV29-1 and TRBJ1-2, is SAVISQKPSRDICQRGTSLTIQCQVDSQVTMMFWYRQQPGQSLTLIATANQGSEATYESGFVIDKFPISRPNLTFSTLTVSNMSPEDSSIYLCSVGLTGSGYGYTFGSGTRLTVV.

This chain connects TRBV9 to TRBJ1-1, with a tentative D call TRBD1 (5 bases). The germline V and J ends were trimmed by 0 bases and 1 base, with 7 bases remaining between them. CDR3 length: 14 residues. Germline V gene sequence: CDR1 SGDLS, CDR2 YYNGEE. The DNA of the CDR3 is TGTGCCAGCAGCGTAGGAGGGACGAACACTGAAGCTTTCTTT. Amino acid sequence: CASSVGGTNTEAFF. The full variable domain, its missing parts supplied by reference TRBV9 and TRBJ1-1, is DSGVTQTPKHLITATGQRVTLRCSPRSGDLSVYWYQQSLDQGLQFLIQYYNGEERAKGNILERFSAQQFPDLHSELNLSSLELGDSALYFCASSVGGTNTEAFFGQGTRLTVV.

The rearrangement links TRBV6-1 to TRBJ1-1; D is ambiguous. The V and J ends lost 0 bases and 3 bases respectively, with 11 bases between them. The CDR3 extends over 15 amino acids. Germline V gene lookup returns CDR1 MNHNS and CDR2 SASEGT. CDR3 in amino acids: CASSEAGFRDTEAFF. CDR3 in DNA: TGTGCCAGCAGTGAAGCGGGGTTTCGGGACACTGAAGCTTTCTTT.

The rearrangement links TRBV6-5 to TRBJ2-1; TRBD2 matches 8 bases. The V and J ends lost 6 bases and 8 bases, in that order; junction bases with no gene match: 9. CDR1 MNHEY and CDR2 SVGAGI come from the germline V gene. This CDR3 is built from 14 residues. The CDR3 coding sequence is TGTGCCAGCAGGGGGAGCGGGAGCGTAGATGAGCAGTTCTTC. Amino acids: CASRGSGSVDEQFF.

The CDR3 protein is CASSQVPSGRGGQETQYF. In DNA form, the CDR3 reads TGCGCCAGCAGCCAAGTCCCTAGCGGGAGGGGGGGCCAAGAGACCCAGTACTTC. The chain joins TRBV4-1 to TRBJ2-5; 12 positions agree with TRBD2. The CDR3 runs 18 residues. Losses at the gene ends were 1 base for V and 1 base for J; bases not matched to a gene: 7. The germline V gene has CDR1 MGHRA and CDR2 YSYEKL.

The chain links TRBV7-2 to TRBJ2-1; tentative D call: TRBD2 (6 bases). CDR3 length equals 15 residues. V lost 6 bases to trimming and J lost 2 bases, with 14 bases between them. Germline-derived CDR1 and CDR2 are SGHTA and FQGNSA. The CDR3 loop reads CASSFHGGTYNEQFF. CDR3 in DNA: TGTGCCAGCAGTTTTCACGGGGGAACCTACAATGAGCAGTTCTTC.

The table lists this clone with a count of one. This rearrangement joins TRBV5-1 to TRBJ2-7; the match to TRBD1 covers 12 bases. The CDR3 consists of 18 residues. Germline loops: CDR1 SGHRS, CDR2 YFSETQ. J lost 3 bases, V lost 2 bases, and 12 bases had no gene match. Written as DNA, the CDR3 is TGCGCCAGCAGCTTAGGGACAGGGGGCGCCTCGGTGATCTACGAGCAGTACTTC. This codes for CASSLGTGGASVIYEQYF.

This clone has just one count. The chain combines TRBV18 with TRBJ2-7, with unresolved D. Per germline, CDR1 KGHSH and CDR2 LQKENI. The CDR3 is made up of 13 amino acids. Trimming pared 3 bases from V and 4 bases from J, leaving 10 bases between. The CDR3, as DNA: TGTGCCAGCTCACCTTCTAGAAAGTACGAGCAGTACTTC. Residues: CASSPSRKYEQYF.